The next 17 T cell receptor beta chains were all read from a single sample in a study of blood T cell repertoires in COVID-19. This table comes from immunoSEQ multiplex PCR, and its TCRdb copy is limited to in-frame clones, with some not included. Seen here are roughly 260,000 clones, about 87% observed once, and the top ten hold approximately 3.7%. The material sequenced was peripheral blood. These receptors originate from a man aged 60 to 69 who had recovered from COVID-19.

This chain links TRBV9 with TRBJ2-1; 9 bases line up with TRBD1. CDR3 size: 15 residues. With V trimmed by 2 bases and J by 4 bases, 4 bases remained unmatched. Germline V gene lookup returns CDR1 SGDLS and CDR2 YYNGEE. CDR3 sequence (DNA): TGTGCCAGCAGCGTGATGGACAGGGGTTACAATGAGCAGTTCTTC. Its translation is CASSVMDRGYNEQFF.

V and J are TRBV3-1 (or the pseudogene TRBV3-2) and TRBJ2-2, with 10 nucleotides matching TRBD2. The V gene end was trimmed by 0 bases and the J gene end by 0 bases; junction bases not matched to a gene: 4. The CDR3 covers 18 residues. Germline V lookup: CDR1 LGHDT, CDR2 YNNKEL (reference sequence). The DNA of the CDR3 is TGTGCCAGCAGCCAAGATTTAGCGGGGGGCTCGAACACCGGGGAGCTGTTTTTT. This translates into CASSQDLAGGSNTGELFF.

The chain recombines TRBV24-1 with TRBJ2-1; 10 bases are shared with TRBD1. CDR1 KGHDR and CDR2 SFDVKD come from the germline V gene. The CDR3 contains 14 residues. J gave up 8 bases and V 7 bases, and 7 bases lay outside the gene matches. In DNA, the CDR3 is TGTGCCACCAGACGGACAGGGGGGCCCGATGAGCAGTTCTTC. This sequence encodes CATRRTGGPDEQFF.

Here the CDR3 DNA reads TGTGCCAGCAGTGAAGACATTGGATGGGGGACAGTCCTAAACTATGGCTACACCTTC. Residues: CASSEDIGWGTVLNYGYTF. The chain carries TRBV2 and TRBJ1-2; 7 positions agree with TRBD1. The junction had 16 bases not matched to a gene; V was cut back by 1 base and J by 2 bases. The CDR3 loop spans 19 amino acids. Germline V CDR1 and CDR2: SNHLY, FYNNEI.

The CDR3 loop is CASYPLTSSYNEQFF. In nucleotides, the CDR3 is TGTGCCAGTTACCCGCTGACAAGCTCCTACAATGAGCAGTTCTTC. V is TRBV6-6 and J is TRBJ2-1, with D uncertain. This CDR3 spans 15 amino acids. The germline gives CDR1 MNHNY, CDR2 SVGAGI (reference sequence). Between the trimmed V and J ends, which lost 9 bases and 0 bases, there was a span of 15 bases.

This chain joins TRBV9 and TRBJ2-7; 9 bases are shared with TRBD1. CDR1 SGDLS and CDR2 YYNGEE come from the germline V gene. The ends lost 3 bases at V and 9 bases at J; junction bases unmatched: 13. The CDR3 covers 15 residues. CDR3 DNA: TGTGCCAGCAGCGCAACCGGACAGGGGCATCAGGCGCAGTACTTC. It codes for CASSATGQGHQAQYF.

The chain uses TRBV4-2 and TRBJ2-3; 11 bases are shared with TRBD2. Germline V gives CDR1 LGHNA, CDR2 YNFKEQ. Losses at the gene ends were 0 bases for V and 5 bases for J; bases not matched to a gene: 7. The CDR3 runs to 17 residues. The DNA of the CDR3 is TGTGCCAGCAGCCAAGATTCGGCTAGCGGGGGGAAAGATACGCAGTATTTT. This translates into CASSQDSASGGKDTQYF.

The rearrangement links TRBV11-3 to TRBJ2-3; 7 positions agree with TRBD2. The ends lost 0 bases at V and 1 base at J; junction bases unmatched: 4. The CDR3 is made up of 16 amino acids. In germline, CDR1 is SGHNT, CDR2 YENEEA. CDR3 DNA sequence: TGTGCCAGCAGCTTAGATCTACGGGAGGGCACAGATACGCAGTATTTT. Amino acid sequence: CASSLDLREGTDTQYF.

CDR3 sequence (DNA): TGTGCCAGTAATTGGGGACAGGGTCGGAATGAGCAGTTCTTC. Translation gives CASNWGQGRNEQFF. The chain employs TRBV19 and TRBJ2-1; TRBD1 matches 9 bases. The CDR3 has 14 amino acids. V was clipped by 7 bases and J by 7 bases; unmatched bases: 8. Germline V gene lookup returns CDR1 LNHDA and CDR2 SQIVND (reference sequence).

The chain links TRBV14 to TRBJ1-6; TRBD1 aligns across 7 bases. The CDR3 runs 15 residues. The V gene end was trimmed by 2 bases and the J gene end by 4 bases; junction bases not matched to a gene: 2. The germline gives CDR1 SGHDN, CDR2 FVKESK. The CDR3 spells CASSQNRGYNSPLHF. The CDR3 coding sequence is TGTGCCAGCAGCCAAAACAGGGGATATAATTCACCCCTCCACTTT.

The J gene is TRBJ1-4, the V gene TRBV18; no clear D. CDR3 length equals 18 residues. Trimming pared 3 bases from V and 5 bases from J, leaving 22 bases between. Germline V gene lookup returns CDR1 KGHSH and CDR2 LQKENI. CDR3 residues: CASSPSSQRPNINEKLFF. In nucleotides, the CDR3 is TGTGCCAGCTCACCTAGCAGTCAGAGGCCTAACATAAATGAAAAACTGTTTTTT.

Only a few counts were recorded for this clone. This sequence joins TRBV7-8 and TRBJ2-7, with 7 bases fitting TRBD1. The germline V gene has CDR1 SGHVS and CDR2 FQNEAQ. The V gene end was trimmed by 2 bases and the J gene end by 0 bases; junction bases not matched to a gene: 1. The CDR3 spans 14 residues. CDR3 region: CASSLWDSSYEQYF. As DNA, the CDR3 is TGTGCCAGCAGCTTATGGGACAGCTCCTACGAGCAGTACTTC.

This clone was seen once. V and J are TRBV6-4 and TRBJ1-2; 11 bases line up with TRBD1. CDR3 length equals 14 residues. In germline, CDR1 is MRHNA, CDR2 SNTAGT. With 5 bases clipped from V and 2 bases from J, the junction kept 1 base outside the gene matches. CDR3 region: CASSRDRGNYGYTF. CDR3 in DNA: TGTGCCAGCAGTCGGGACAGGGGGAACTATGGCTACACCTTC.

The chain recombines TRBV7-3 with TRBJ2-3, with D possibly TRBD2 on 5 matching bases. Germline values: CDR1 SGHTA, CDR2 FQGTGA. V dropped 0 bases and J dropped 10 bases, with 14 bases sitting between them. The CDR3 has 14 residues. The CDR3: CASSLTRGPNAQYF. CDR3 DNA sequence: TGTGCCAGCAGCTTAACACGAGGGCCCAACGCGCAGTATTTT. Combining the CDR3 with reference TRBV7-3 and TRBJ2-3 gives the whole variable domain GAGVSQTPSNKVTEKGKYVELRCDPISGHTALYWYRQSLGQGPEFLIYFQGTGAADDSGLPNDRFFAVRPEGSVSTLKIQRTERGDSAVYLCASSLTRGPNAQYFGPGTRLTVL.

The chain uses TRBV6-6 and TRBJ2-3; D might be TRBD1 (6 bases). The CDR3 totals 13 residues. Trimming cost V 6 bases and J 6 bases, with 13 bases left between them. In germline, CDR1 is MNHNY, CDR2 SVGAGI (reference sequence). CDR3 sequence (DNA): TGTGCCAGCAGCATTCTCGACAGGGATACGCAGTATTTT. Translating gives CASSILDRDTQYF.

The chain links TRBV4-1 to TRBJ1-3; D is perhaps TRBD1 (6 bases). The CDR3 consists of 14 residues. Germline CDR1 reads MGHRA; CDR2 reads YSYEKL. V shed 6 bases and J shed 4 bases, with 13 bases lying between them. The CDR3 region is CASRATGIGNTIYF. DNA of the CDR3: TGCGCCAGCAGGGCTACAGGGATAGGAAACACCATATATTTT.

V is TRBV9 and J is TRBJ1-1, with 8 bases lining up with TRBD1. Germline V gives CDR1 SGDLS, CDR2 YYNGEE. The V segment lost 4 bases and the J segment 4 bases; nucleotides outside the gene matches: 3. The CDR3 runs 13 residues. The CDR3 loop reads CASSPRGPTEAFF. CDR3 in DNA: TGTGCCAGCAGCCCCAGGGGGCCCACTGAAGCTTTCTTT.